This T cell receptor (beta chain) was sequenced in a study of post-analysis software for immune sequencing data. The CDR3 totals 13 residues. Findings and caveats of the study: In patients, about 5 TRBV segments were more frequent than in controls, with TRBV5-6, TRBV5-1 and TRBV20-1 among them.

Prepared TCR beta cDNA libraries contained unique molecular identifiers. Input of about 0.9 to 10 million T cells yielded hundreds of thousands of cDNA molecules. MiXCR was run by TCRdb on the PCR reads, yielding one entry per CDR3 protein. The table includes roughly 620,000 distinct CDR3 sequences, about 40% detected once. This clonotype was counted between two and nine times. Its specificity is unknown. The junction shows a germline mismatch at one end, possibly a read error. Sequencing used blood. This sequence originates from a girl between 5 and 17 years old with multiple sclerosis. The chain is built from TRBV12-3 or TRBV12-4 and TRBJ2-3, with 9 bases identical to TRBD1. CDR3 amino acids: CASRGQGTDTQYF. The CDR3 nucleotides are TGCGCCAGCAGGGGACAGGGAACAGATACGCAGTATTTT.